Below are 11 T cell receptor beta chains sequenced from a single sample in a study of cytomegalovirus exposure and HLA in healthy donors. It was with 60 Vbeta and 13 Jbeta primers that the PCR ran. Assay used: immunoSEQ multiplex PCR; TCRdb lists only in-frame clones, some missing. The sample records fewer than 250,000 clones, 65% to 80% being singletons. Input material: PBMCs. The receptors shown here come from a woman aged 40 to 50 in good health and CMV-seronegative.

The chain has TRBV7-9 and TRBJ2-7; TRBD1 is a possible D gene (5 bases). Trimming removed 2 bases from V and 2 bases from J, with 19 bases in between. CDR1 and CDR2 (germline): SEHNR, FQNEAQ (reference sequence). This CDR3 is 17 amino acids long. The CDR3: CASSLKGFQGPTYEQYF. The CDR3, as DNA: TGTGCCAGCAGCTTAAAGGGCTTTCAGGGTCCTACCTACGAGCAGTACTTC. The variable domain in full, with the rest retrieved from reference TRBV7-9 and TRBJ2-7, is DTGVSQNPRHKITKRGQNVTFRCDPISEHNRLYWYRQTLGQGPEFLTYFQNEAQLEKSRLLSDRFSAERPKGSFSTLEIQRTEQGDSAMYLCASSLKGFQGPTYEQYFGPGTRLTVT.

CDR3 loop: CSVLGLAGVYGPGELFF. CDR3 nucleotides: TGCAGCGTCCTCGGACTAGCGGGAGTCTATGGACCCGGGGAGCTGTTTTTT. The chain joins TRBV29-1 to TRBJ2-2; 13 bases line up with TRBD2. Unmatched junction bases numbered 13, after V lost 6 bases and J lost 6 bases. CDR3 size: 17 residues. Germline V lookup: CDR1 SQVTM, CDR2 ANQGSEA.

This rearrangement joins TRBV30 to TRBJ1-2; 7 bases map to TRBD1. Trimming cost V 4 bases and J 5 bases; bases outside gene matches: 7. CDR1 is GTSNPN and CDR2 is SVGIG in the germline V gene (reference sequence). The CDR3 has 13 residues. CDR3 protein: CAWMPDRNYGYTF. CDR3 nucleotides: TGTGCCTGGATGCCGGACAGGAATTATGGCTACACCTTC.

This clone was observed a single time. CDR3 sequence (DNA): TGTGCCAGTAGTATCGGACCGGGGGGATATCAAGAGCAGTTCTTC. This encodes CASSIGPGGYQEQFF. The genes are TRBV19 and TRBJ2-1; 7 bases fit TRBD2. This CDR3 has 15 residues. After removal of 3 bases from V and 10 bases from J, the junction contained 12 bases not matched to a gene. The germline V gene has CDR1 LNHDA and CDR2 SQIVND (reference sequence).

Regarding this clone: Compared with germline, one end of the junction differs, possibly owing to a read error. The chain combines TRBV2 with TRBJ2-3, with 8 nucleotides matching TRBD2. This CDR3 has 15 amino acids. Germline V gene lookup returns CDR1 SNHLY and CDR2 FYNNEI. The CDR3 sequence is CASSVLAGGVDMQYF. The CDR3 DNA reads as TGTGCCAGCAGTGTCTTGGCGGGGGGAGTAGATATGCAGTATTTT. Full variable domain (rest looked up from reference TRBV2 and TRBJ2-3): EPEVTQTPSHQVTQMGQEVILRCVPISNHLYFYWYRQILGQKVEFLVSFYNNEISEKSEIFDDQFSVERPDGSNFTLKIRSTKLEDSAMYFCASSVLAGGVDMQYFGPGTRLTVL.

The V call is TRBV7-7, the J call TRBJ2-7; the D is unclear. Trimming took off 1 base at V and 0 bases at J, with 10 bases between the two ends. Germline V gene data show CDR1 as SSHAT and CDR2 as FNYEAQ (reference sequence). This CDR3 has 15 residues. The CDR3: CASSLGPGFSYEQYF. CDR3 coding DNA: TGTGCCAGCAGCTTAGGCCCAGGATTCTCCTACGAGCAGTACTTC.

This clone is a singleton in its sample. The chain joins TRBV9 to TRBJ2-3; 10 positions agree with TRBD2. CDR3 size: 16 residues. The trim removed 0 bases at V and 0 bases at J, leaving 1 base unmatched. Looked up from germline, CDR1 is SGDLS and CDR2 is YYNGEE. In DNA form, the CDR3 reads TGTGCCAGCAGCGTAGGGACTAGCGGTAGCACAGATACGCAGTATTTT. Protein sequence: CASSVGTSGSTDTQYF.

The rearrangement uses TRBV7-2 and TRBJ2-7; D is unresolved. The germline CDR1 and CDR2 sequences are SGHTA and FQGNSA. This CDR3 spans 13 amino acids. Trimming shortened V by 1 base and J by 3 bases, and 7 bases separated the two germline ends. CDR3 coding DNA: TGTGCCAGCAGCTTAGAATCCATCTACGAGCAGTACTTC. Translating it yields CASSLESIYEQYF.

This sequence joins TRBV7-9 and TRBJ2-1; D may be TRBD2 (5 bases). The CDR3 is 14 residues long. V lost 4 bases to trimming and J lost 8 bases, with 15 bases between them. Germline loops: CDR1 SEHNR, CDR2 FQNEAQ (reference sequence). The CDR3 DNA reads TGTGCCAGCAGCTCCCTGACGGGGTTTGATGAGCAGTTCTTC. Amino acid sequence: CASSSLTGFDEQFF.

This sequence joins TRBV25-1 and TRBJ1-2; TRBD1 aligns across 8 bases. J was trimmed by 7 bases and V by 4 bases; bases with no gene match: 5. Germline V CDR1 and CDR2: MGHDK, SYGVNS. The CDR3 runs to 13 residues. The chain's CDR3 is CASSASGGGGYTF. CDR3 coding DNA: TGTGCCAGCAGTGCTTCAGGGGGCGGTGGCTACACCTTC.

The V and J genes are TRBV7-2 and TRBJ2-3; maybe TRBD1 (5 bases). This CDR3 region has 15 residues. Germline assignment: CDR1 SGHTA and CDR2 FQGNSA. V was shortened by 0 bases and J by 4 bases, with 11 bases between the two germline ends. CDR3 sequence reads: CASSLAVGAADTQYF. CDR3 nucleotide sequence: TGTGCCAGCAGCTTAGCAGTAGGGGCGGCAGATACGCAGTATTTT. The variable domain in full, completed from reference TRBV7-2 and TRBJ2-3, reads GAGVSQSPSNKVTEKGKDVELRCDPISGHTALYWYRQSLGQGLEFLIYFQGNSAPDKSGLPSDRFSAERTGGSVSTLTIQRTQQEDSAVYLCASSLAVGAADTQYFGPGTRLTVL.